This T cell receptor beta chain originates from a study of cytomegalovirus exposure and HLA in healthy donors. Findings of the study overall: Per published accounts, TCR beta sequences correctly predicted the HLA-A and HLA-B alleles of most subjects. Most CMV-associated TCR beta chains appeared HLA-restricted in a later analysis.

PCR involved 60 Vbeta and 13 Jbeta primers. The assay was immunoSEQ multiplex PCR, and TCRdb's table has in-frame clones only and misses some. The table has some 110,000 clones, around three quarters seen once. This clone appeared once. The antigen is not known. CDR3 length equals 15 residues. Germline CDR1 is SEHNR and CDR2 is FQNEAQ (reference sequence). With 1 base clipped from V and 4 bases from J, the junction kept 6 bases outside the gene matches. The sequence was collected from a woman in her 30s in good health and CMV-seronegative. The sample taken for sequencing was PBMCs. This chain links TRBV7-9 with TRBJ1-2, with 7 bases aligning to TRBD1. The CDR3: CASSLGGDSSYGYTF. In DNA form, the CDR3 reads TGTGCCAGCAGCTTAGGAGGGGACAGCTCCTATGGCTACACCTTC.